The T cell receptor beta chain described here comes from a study of OX40 agonist ivuxolimab in advanced cancers. Background on the whole study: Ivuxolimab, which targeted the costimulatory receptor OX40 (CD134), was an agonistic, fully human IgG2 monoclonal antibody. In the dose-escalation cohort, 70% to 85% of patients were male, and the mean age was 60 years with a range of about 20 to 80. Intravenous ivuxolimab was administered to patients every 2 weeks at six dose levels: 0.01, 0.1, 0.3, 1.5, 3 and 10 mg/kg. Peripheral TCRbeta sequencing was intended to test whether TCR sequence diversity was altered and clonal T-cell expansion was caused by ivuxolimab. Among the roughly 50 dose-escalation patients, around 19 had hepatocellular carcinoma, 15 or so melanoma, 9 renal cell carcinoma and 9 head and neck cancer. The paper reports the monotherapy dose-escalation portion (N of about 50 patients) of the phase I ivuxolimab trial. Partial responses occurred in three dose-escalation patients, of whom one had hepatocellular carcinoma and two had cutaneous melanoma. Prior anti-PD-1, anti-PD-L1 or anti-CTLA-4 therapy was permitted, and checkpoint inhibitors had been received by more than 35% of dose-escalation patients.

The trial excluded patients who had a history of autoimmune disease or were on systemic immunosuppression. Peripheral blood for TCR sequencing was collected from all dose cohorts at baseline, on cycle 4 day 1, and on cycle 7 day 1. The samples were drawn from a first-in-human, open-label, multicenter phase I dose-escalation trial of ivuxolimab. The trial enrolled adults with locally advanced or metastatic head and neck squamous cell, hepatocellular, melanoma or renal cell carcinoma. CD4+ and CD8+ T cells were sorted separately from peripheral blood before TCR sequencing. The CDR3 has 15 amino acids, counting the end cysteine and phenylalanine. This entry keeps only the CDR3 DNA: 45 bases, framed from base 1. Findings and caveats that apply to the study as a whole: In partial responders in the 0.1-3.0 mg/kg groups, normalized peripheral clonal expansion was found to be among the lowest, especially among CD8+ T cells. Low levels of normalized T-cell clonal expansion were also seen in some nonresponding patients. The antigen specificity of the peripheral T cells that underwent clonal expansion was not determined. At doses from 0.1 to 3.0 mg/kg, clonal expansion was seen in both CD4+ and CD8+ blood T cells between baseline and week 6. After ivuxolimab, expanded clones were on average more numerous among CD8+ T cells than among CD4+ T cells.

To sequence the TCRbeta CDR3 region, genomic DNA was isolated from the sorted cells. TCRbeta CDR3 regions were sequenced using the immunoSEQ Assay. TCRdb carries this immuneACCESS record with in-frame sequences only. Its versions omit some clonotypes, under half of them owing to an unresolved V gene in the studies checked, with the rest unexplained. This sample holds approximately 97,000 clones; 86% were observed only once. Approximately 5.7% of the sample goes to the ten largest clones. With regard to this clone: Its antigen is not yet known. The input lacks base qualities; no much larger clone sits a single base away.

The sequence is built from TRBV21-1 and TRBJ2-7; TRBD2, the D gene given by the table, was not confirmed from the DNA. TRBV21-1 is a pseudogene. This TCR came from an adult with an advanced solid tumor such as melanoma, head and neck, liver or kidney cancer. The specimen was CD4+ or CD8+ T cells sorted from blood, collected in a trial of the OX40 agonist ivuxolimab. Here is the DNA: TGTGCCAGCAGCAAAGAGAGCCCTGGGAGGAACGAGCAGTACTTC. Translated, this is CASSKESPGRNEQYF.